These 12 T cell receptor beta chains were all obtained from the same sample, sequenced in a study of CD8+CD57+ T cells in acquired aplastic anemia. CDR3 and TCR beta VDJ profiling relied on a genomic DNA template. In TCRdb, the reads were re-called with MiXCR into one record per CDR3 protein. The sample comprises approximately 170,000 distinct CDR3 sequences, around half of which are singletons, and 3% to 4% rests with the top ten. Selection for sequencing was limited to patients who had shown CD8+CD57+ cell expansion by flow cytometry. Sequencing was carried out using sorted CD4+, CD8+, or CD8+CD57+ T cells (not recorded which) from PBMCs. The receptors were sampled from a human donor with aplastic anemia.

This clonotype was detected only a few times. J is TRBJ2-1 and V is TRBV24-1, with 8 bases aligning to TRBD2. V was clipped by 4 bases and J by 2 bases; unmatched bases: 6. Germline V gives CDR1 KGHDR, CDR2 SFDVKD. The CDR3 has 16 amino acids. The CDR3 DNA follows: TGTGCCACCAGTGAGCCGAGCGGGAGTGCCTACAATGAGCAGTTCTTC. Residues: CATSEPSGSAYNEQFF.

This clonotype was detected many times. The CDR3 is CASSLGAGELFF. The CDR3 DNA reads TGTGCCAGCAGCTTAGGGGCTGGGGAGCTGTTTTTT. V is TRBV11-3 and J is TRBJ2-2; D uncertain. Germline CDR1 reads SGHNT; CDR2 reads YENEEA. This CDR3 comprises 12 residues. Trimming removed 1 base at V and 8 bases at J, with 5 bases between.

The V and J genes are TRBV27 and TRBJ2-3, with D perhaps being TRBD1 or TRBD2 (5 bases each). The CDR3 is 15 residues long. Germline-derived CDR1 and CDR2 are MNHEY and SMNVEV (reference sequence). V shed 8 bases and J shed 1 base, with 16 bases lying between them. The CDR3 sequence is CASSLRPGRTDTQYF. The DNA for the CDR3 is TGTGCCAGCTCCCTCCGACCGGGACGCACAGATACGCAGTATTTT.

This clonotype has a handful of counts. This sequence joins TRBV15 and TRBJ2-1; no definite D call. V shed 1 base and J shed 9 bases, with 4 bases lying between them. Germline values: CDR1 LNHNV, CDR2 YYDKDF (reference sequence). The CDR3 covers 11 residues. As DNA, the CDR3 is TGTGCCACCAGCAGAGTATCTGAGCAGTTCTTC. This codes for CATSRVSEQFF.

This clonotype appeared many times. The chain's CDR3 is CSASQGAGGYTF. The CDR3 DNA reads TGCAGTGCTAGTCAGGGGGCTGGAGGCTACACCTTC. The rearrangement uses TRBV20-1 and TRBJ1-2, with TRBD1 matching 8 bases. Germline values: CDR1 DFQATT, CDR2 SNEGSKA (reference sequence). The V segment lost 3 bases and the J segment 8 bases; nucleotides outside the gene matches: 5. There are 12 residues in the CDR3.

This clonotype has just a few counts. The rearrangement links TRBV19 to TRBJ1-5; D not resolved. The CDR3 has 11 amino acids. Germline CDR1 LNHDA, CDR2 SQIVND (reference sequence). V was shortened by 6 bases and J by 3 bases, with 3 bases between the two germline ends. The CDR3 here is CASSDNQPQHF. The CDR3 DNA follows: TGTGCCAGTAGCGACAATCAGCCCCAGCATTTT.

A single count supports this clonotype. The chain is built from TRBV7-6 and TRBJ2-3; a weak D match, TRBD1 (5 bases). The CDR3 is made up of 15 amino acids. Germline loops: CDR1 SGHVS, CDR2 FNYEAQ. The V end lost 0 bases, the J end lost 4 bases, and 11 bases lay between the germline ends. This CDR3 reads CASSLATGIPDTQYF. The CDR3 nucleotides read TGTGCCAGCAGCTTAGCTACAGGAATTCCAGATACGCAGTATTTT.

In its sample, this clonotype was seen many times. The chain carries TRBV2 and TRBJ1-2; no clear D gene. CDR1 is SNHLY and CDR2 is FYNNEI in the germline V gene. The CDR3 has 11 amino acids. Between the trimmed V and J ends, which lost 1 base and 9 bases, there was a span of 6 bases. CDR3 in DNA: TGTGCCAGCAGTGAAGGGTTGAGCTACACCTTC. It encodes CASSEGLSYTF.

The rearrangement joins TRBV15 to TRBJ1-5; no clear D gene. Looked up from germline, CDR1 is LNHNV and CDR2 is YYDKDF (reference sequence). V was clipped by 7 bases and J by 0 bases, with 10 bases between them. There are 14 residues in the CDR3. The CDR3 region has the DNA TGTGCCACCATGGCGCAGTATAGCAATCAGCCCCAGCATTTT. Protein product: CATMAQYSNQPQHF.

This clonotype came up a few times. This chain uses TRBV7-3 with TRBJ2-7; 8 positions match TRBD1. CDR3 length equals 13 residues. Germline V gene sequence: CDR1 SGHTA, CDR2 FQGTGA. Germline trimming cut 5 bases from V and 2 bases from J; bases unmatched to any gene: 2. In DNA form, the CDR3 reads TGTGCCAGCAGCCCGACAGGGGCCTACGAGCAGTACTTC. This gives the protein CASSPTGAYEQYF.

Details on this clonotype: At one end, the junction sequence differs from germline, possibly due to a read error. The genes are TRBV11-1 and TRBJ2-1; TRBD2 matches 13 bases. CDR1 and CDR2 from the germline V gene are SGHAT and FQDESV (reference sequence). The CDR3 runs 19 residues. In DNA form, the CDR3 reads TGTGCCAGCAGCTCCCGACCCTTACTAGCGGGAGGGGCCTACAATGAGCAGTCCTTC. This translates into CASSSRPLLAGGAYNEQSF.

This clonotype was counted only a few times. The chain is built from TRBV7-2 and TRBJ2-5; tentative D call: TRBD1 (6 bases). Per the germline V gene, CDR1 is SGHTA and CDR2 is FQGNSA. V was trimmed by 5 bases and J by 5 bases, leaving 15 bases between them. This CDR3 is 14 amino acids long. CDR3 nucleotides: TGTGCCAGCAGCGATGGACAGTTTAGGGAGACCCAGTACTTC. Translation: CASSDGQFRETQYF.